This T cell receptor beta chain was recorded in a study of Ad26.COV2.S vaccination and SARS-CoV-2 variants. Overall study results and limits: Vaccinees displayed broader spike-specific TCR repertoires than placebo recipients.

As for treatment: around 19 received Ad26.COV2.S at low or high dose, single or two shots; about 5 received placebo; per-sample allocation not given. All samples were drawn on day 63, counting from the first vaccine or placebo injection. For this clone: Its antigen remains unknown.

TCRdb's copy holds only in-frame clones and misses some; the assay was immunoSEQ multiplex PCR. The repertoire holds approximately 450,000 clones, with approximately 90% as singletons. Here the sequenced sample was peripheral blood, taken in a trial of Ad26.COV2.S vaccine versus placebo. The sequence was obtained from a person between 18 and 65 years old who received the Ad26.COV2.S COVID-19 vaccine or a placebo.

The CDR3 DNA reads TGTGCCAGCAGTTTAGGACAGGGGGCGATCGAGCAGTACTTC. Residues: CASSLGQGAIEQYF. This chain joins TRBV27 and TRBJ2-7; 11 bases line up with TRBD1. The V and J ends lost 2 bases and 6 bases, in that order; junction bases with no gene match: 3. The CDR3 has 14 amino acids. Germline V gene lookup returns CDR1 MNHEY and CDR2 SMNVEV (reference sequence).